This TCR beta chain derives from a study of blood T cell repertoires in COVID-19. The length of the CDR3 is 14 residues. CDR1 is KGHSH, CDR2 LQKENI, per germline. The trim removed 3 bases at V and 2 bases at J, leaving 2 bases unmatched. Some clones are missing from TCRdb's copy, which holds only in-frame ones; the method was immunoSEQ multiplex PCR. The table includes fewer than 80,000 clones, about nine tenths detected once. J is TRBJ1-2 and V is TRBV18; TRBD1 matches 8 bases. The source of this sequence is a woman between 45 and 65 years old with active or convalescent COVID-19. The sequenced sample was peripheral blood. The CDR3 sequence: CASSPTGENYGYTF. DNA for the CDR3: TGTGCCAGCTCACCGACAGGGGAGAACTATGGCTACACCTTC.